This is a list of T cell receptor beta chains from one sample in a study of cytomegalovirus exposure and HLA in healthy donors. Only in-frame clones appear in the TCRdb table, and some are missing; sequencing was by immunoSEQ multiplex PCR. This sample yields around 65,000 clones, of which 62% are seen a single time; approximately 2.8% belongs to the top ten. The sequenced material came from PBMCs. The receptors derive from a young man in good health and CMV-seronegative. CDR3s include the opening cysteine and the closing phenylalanine or tryptophan. Fields, in order: D gene, clone size, J gene, V gene, CDR3 protein, CDR3 DNA. A D gene is named only where the DNA matches it firmly. Expanded clones are given a class, and other clones once, few, many or no size at all.

D: TRBD1
size: few
J: TRBJ1-4
V: TRBV15
CDR3: CATSSGTDRNEKLFF
DNA: TGTGCCACCAGCAGCGGGACAGACCGTAATGAAAAACTGTTTTTT

D: TRBD1
size: once
J: TRBJ1-2
V: TRBV7-8
CDR3: CASSGGQETKANYGYTF
DNA: TGTGCCAGCAGCGGTGGACAGGAGACCAAAGCTAACTATGGCTACACCTTC

D: TRBD2
size: -
J: TRBJ2-3
V: TRBV19
CDR3: CASMGGIITDTQYF
DNA: TGTGCCAGTATGGGGGGGATAATCACAGATACGCAGTATTTT

D: TRBD2
size: -
J: TRBJ2-5
V: TRBV25-1
CDR3: CASRSRGVETQYF
DNA: TGTGCCAGCAGATCTCGGGGGGTTGAGACCCAGTACTTC

D: TRBD1
size: few
J: TRBJ1-2
V: TRBV5-4
CDR3: CASSLDRGFYGYTF
DNA: TGTGCCAGCAGCTTGGACAGGGGGTTCTATGGCTACACCTTC

D: -
size: -
J: TRBJ2-3
V: TRBV25-1
CDR3: CASSDDRTSTDTQYF
DNA: TGTGCCAGCAGTGATGACAGAACGAGCACAGATACGCAGTATTTT

D: TRBD1
size: few
J: TRBJ1-2
V: TRBV7-9
CDR3: CASSLARGQGTGYTF
DNA: TGTGCCAGCAGCTTAGCTAGAGGACAGGGGACCGGCTACACCTTC

D: TRBD1
size: -
J: TRBJ1-2
V: TRBV5-8
CDR3: CASSGDRGVRRGYTF
DNA: TGTGCCAGCAGCGGGGACAGGGGCGTCCGTCGGGGCTACACCTTC

D: TRBD2
size: -
J: TRBJ2-5
V: TRBV9
CDR3: CASSVGAGGETQYF
DNA: TGTGCCAGCAGCGTAGGGGCGGGGGGAGAGACCCAGTACTTC

D: -
size: -
J: TRBJ2-5
V: TRBV11-2
CDR3: CASSPQIAGETQYF
DNA: TGTGCCAGCAGCCCCCAAATCGCCGGAGAGACCCAGTACTTC

D: TRBD2
size: -
J: TRBJ2-1
V: TRBV4-1
CDR3: CASSQRTIGGATYNEQFF
DNA: TGCGCCAGCAGCCAACGAACGATCGGGGGGGCCACCTACAATGAGCAGTTCTTC

D: -
size: -
J: TRBJ1-1
V: TRBV11-1
CDR3: CASSSPRARDTEAFF
DNA: TGTGCCAGCAGCTCACCCCGGGCCAGGGACACTGAAGCTTTCTTT

D: TRBD1
size: -
J: TRBJ1-5
V: TRBV18
CDR3: CASSRDREGQPQHF
DNA: TGTGCCAGCTCACGGGACAGGGAAGGACAGCCCCAGCATTTT

D: -
size: few
J: TRBJ2-5
V: TRBV10-3
CDR3: CATRGLGGETQYF
DNA: TGTGCCACCCGCGGCCTAGGGGGAGAGACCCAGTACTTC

D: -
size: -
J: TRBJ2-3
V: TRBV4-1
CDR3: CASSQGAGTDTQYF
DNA: TGCGCCAGCAGCCAAGGGGCTGGCACAGATACGCAGTATTTT

D: -
size: once
J: TRBJ2-3
V: TRBV30
CDR3: CAWGPYGAQYF
DNA: TGTGCCTGGGGTCCCTACGGAGCGCAGTATTTT

D: -
size: -
J: TRBJ2-7
V: TRBV29-1
CDR3: CSVEPGQISSYEQYF
DNA: TGCAGCGTTGAACCCGGACAGATTAGCTCCTACGAGCAGTACTTC

D: TRBD1
size: -
J: TRBJ2-3
V: TRBV7-6
CDR3: CASSLPDRGTQYF
DNA: TGTGCCAGCAGCTTACCGGACAGGGGTACGCAGTATTTT

D: TRBD2
size: -
J: TRBJ2-3
V: TRBV5-4
CDR3: CASSSWTSGGPGTQYF
DNA: TGTGCCAGCAGCTCCTGGACTAGCGGGGGCCCCGGTACGCAGTATTTT

D: -
size: -
J: TRBJ2-7
V: TRBV10-3
CDR3: CAISEGQAYEQYF
DNA: TGTGCCATCAGTGAGGGACAAGCCTACGAGCAGTACTTC

D: -
size: -
J: TRBJ2-2
V: TRBV9
CDR3: CASSANSDPNTGELFF
DNA: TGTGCCAGCAGCGCTAACAGTGACCCGAACACCGGGGAGCTGTTTTTT

D: TRBD1
size: -
J: TRBJ2-2
V: TRBV29-1
CDR3: CSVVGQGSLNTGELFF
DNA: TGCAGCGTTGTGGGACAGGGGTCTTTGAACACCGGGGAGCTGTTTTTT

D: TRBD1
size: -
J: TRBJ1-2
V: TRBV4-1
CDR3: CASSSRTGINYGYTF
DNA: TGCGCCAGCTCCTCGAGGACAGGAATTAACTATGGCTACACCTTC

D: -
size: -
J: TRBJ2-7
V: TRBV2
CDR3: CASTRLMYEQYF
DNA: TGTGCCAGCACTCGACTAATGTACGAGCAGTACTTC

D: TRBD2
size: few
J: TRBJ2-3
V: TRBV7-9
CDR3: CASSLSGGIDTQYF
DNA: TGTGCCAGCAGCTTGAGCGGGGGGATAGATACGCAGTATTTT

D: -
size: -
J: TRBJ1-1
V: TRBV28
CDR3: CASSWTANTEAFF
DNA: TGTGCCAGCAGCTGGACAGCGAACACTGAAGCTTTCTTT

D: TRBD1
size: -
J: TRBJ1-2
V: TRBV9
CDR3: CASSAFQTGDGYTF
DNA: TGTGCCAGCAGCGCATTCCAGACAGGGGACGGCTACACCTTC